Listed here are 15 T cell receptor beta chains from one sample, sequenced in a study of multiple sclerosis patients with progressive multifocal leukoencephalopathy. Measured with immunoSEQ multiplex PCR; TCRdb has only the in-frame clones, and not every one. The sample holds roughly 32,000 clones, more than 85% seen once. Documented time point: time of PML onset. The specimen was PBMCs, collected from a patient treated with natalizumab. These receptor sequences come from a human donor with progressive multifocal leukoencephalopathy.

The CDR3 sequence: CASSPPGDYEQYF. The DNA of the CDR3 is TGTGCCAGCAGCCCCCCGGGAGACTACGAGCAGTACTTC. The chain has TRBV9 and TRBJ2-7; TRBD2 might be the D (6 bases). The CDR3 covers 13 residues. The V gene lost 4 bases and the J gene lost 3 bases, with 11 bases spanning the gap. Germline values: CDR1 SGDLS, CDR2 YYNGEE.

The chain joins TRBV4-3 to TRBJ2-1, with a tentative D call TRBD1 (6 bases). The CDR3 contains 19 residues. Germline CDR1 is LGHNA and CDR2 is YSLEER. Trimming shortened V by 0 bases and J by 5 bases, and 23 bases separated the two germline ends. The CDR3 sequence: CASSQESGMWTALNNEQFF. The CDR3 DNA follows: TGCGCCAGCAGCCAAGAATCTGGGATGTGGACAGCTCTTAACAATGAGCAGTTCTTC.

The chain joins TRBV2 to TRBJ1-5; D possibly corresponds to TRBD1 (5 bases). The CDR3 is 14 amino acids. V was shortened by 8 bases and J by 3 bases, with 14 bases between the two germline ends. Germline CDR1 is SNHLY and CDR2 is FYNNEI. CDR3 loop: CASGQGRVNQPQHF. In nucleotides, the CDR3 is TGTGCCAGCGGTCAGGGACGCGTCAATCAGCCCCAGCATTTT.

This clone is a singleton in its sample. The chain has TRBV7-9 and TRBJ1-1; a weak D match, TRBD1 (6 bases). Trimming pared 4 bases from V and 1 base from J, leaving 22 bases between. The CDR3 runs 18 residues. Germline V gene lookup returns CDR1 SEHNR and CDR2 FQNEAQ (reference sequence). The CDR3 is CASSSKGGGGPGNTEAFF. CDR3 DNA: TGTGCCAGCAGCTCGAAAGGGGGAGGCGGGCCGGGGAACACTGAAGCTTTCTTT.

The chain carries TRBV19 and TRBJ1-5, with a tentative D call TRBD1 (5 bases). Germline lookup yields CDR1 LNHDA and CDR2 SQIVND (reference sequence). V was pared by 8 bases and J by 0 bases, with 20 bases between. CDR3 length: 17 residues. CDR3 nucleotide sequence: TGTGCCAGTTCCGAGACAGCCATACGTTATAGCAATCAGCCCCAGCATTTT. Translating it yields CASSETAIRYSNQPQHF.

V gene TRBV4-3 combines with J gene TRBJ1-2; no definite D call. Germline lookup yields CDR1 LGHNA and CDR2 YSLEER. V lost 4 bases, J lost 7 bases, and 13 bases lay in between. The CDR3 has 13 amino acids. CDR3 amino acids: CASSPGGLSGYTF. DNA for the CDR3: TGCGCCAGCAGCCCCGGCGGGTTGAGTGGCTACACCTTC.

V and J are TRBV29-1 and TRBJ1-2; D is undetermined. This CDR3 is built from 12 residues. V shed 2 bases and J shed 3 bases, with 7 bases lying between them. Germline V lookup: CDR1 SQVTM, CDR2 ANQGSEA. In DNA form, the CDR3 reads TGCAGCGTTGAACCCGGGGACTATGGCTACACCTTC. Its protein is CSVEPGDYGYTF.

This rearrangement joins TRBV29-1 to TRBJ2-7; D perhaps matches TRBD1 (6 bases). Germline V gives CDR1 SQVTM, CDR2 ANQGSEA. The germline V and J ends were trimmed by 8 bases and 3 bases, with 20 bases remaining between them. This CDR3 is 14 amino acids long. CDR3 nucleotide sequence: TGCAGCTATTCCATCCGGGACACATACTACGAGCAGTACTTC. Translated: CSYSIRDTYYEQYF.

The chain carries TRBV27 and TRBJ1-2; weak D call: TRBD1 (5 bases). This CDR3 comprises 13 residues. The germline CDR1 and CDR2 sequences are MNHEY and SMNVEV (reference sequence). V lost 4 bases, J lost 1 base, and 7 bases lay in between. CDR3 loop: CASSWDGNYGYTF. For the CDR3, the DNA is TGTGCCAGCAGTTGGGACGGTAACTATGGCTACACCTTC.

V gene TRBV28 combines with J gene TRBJ2-7; 7 bases match TRBD2. Per the germline V gene, CDR1 is MDHEN and CDR2 is SYDVKM. V lost 6 bases and J lost 5; bases outside the gene matches: 4. This CDR3 is built from 12 residues. CDR3 sequence reads: CASSRDYHEQYF. Written as DNA, the CDR3 is TGTGCCAGCAGCCGGGACTACCACGAGCAGTACTTC.

The chain uses TRBV6-5 and TRBJ2-5; TRBD2 matches at 9 bases. The assigned J gene may be wrong: the sequence end matches TRBJ2-7 better. The CDR3 is made up of 14 amino acids. Germline loops: CDR1 MNHEY, CDR2 SVGAGI. CDR3 in DNA: TGTGCCAGCAGCCCTAGCGGGGCTGACTACGAGCAGTACTTC. Residues: CASSPSGADYEQYF.

The chain uses TRBV19 and TRBJ2-3; the D call may be TRBD1 or TRBD2 (5 bases each). This CDR3 is 15 amino acids long. V was trimmed by 6 bases and J by 0 bases, leaving 13 bases between them. The germline CDR1 and CDR2 sequences are LNHDA and SQIVND (reference sequence). The CDR3 sequence is CASSSRWGSTDTQYF. DNA of the CDR3: TGTGCCAGTAGCTCAAGGTGGGGGAGCACAGATACGCAGTATTTT. Complete variable domain (other parts from reference TRBV19 and TRBJ2-3): DGGITQSPKYLFRKEGQNVTLSCEQNLNHDAMYWYRQDPGQGLRLIYYSQIVNDFQKGDIAEGYSVSREKKESFPLTVTSAQKNPTAFYLCASSSRWGSTDTQYFGPGTRLTVL.

The chain has TRBV28 and TRBJ2-3, with 7 nucleotides matching TRBD2. Losses at the gene ends were 7 bases for V and 0 bases for J; bases not matched to a gene: 7. Per the germline V gene, CDR1 is MDHEN and CDR2 is SYDVKM. The CDR3 totals 15 residues. CDR3 nucleotides: TGTGCCAGCACCCTTCAGCGGGGTAGCACAGATACGCAGTATTTT. Encoded protein: CASTLQRGSTDTQYF.

In this sample, this clone turned up a few times. The chain joins TRBV29-1 to TRBJ1-1; D uncertain. The CDR3 consists of 14 residues. Trimming removed 2 bases at V and 2 bases at J, with 12 bases between. Germline-derived CDR1 and CDR2 are SQVTM and ANQGSEA. CDR3 bases: TGCAGCGTTGAAAGTGGGTTCTCCAACACTGAAGCTTTCTTT. As protein: CSVESGFSNTEAFF.

The V gene is TRBV4-3, the J gene TRBJ2-1; no clear D gene. Germline CDR1 reads LGHNA; CDR2 reads YSLEER. The CDR3 length is 13 residues. The V and J ends lost 2 bases and 10 bases respectively, with 12 bases between them. The CDR3 loop is CASSQQPHSEQFF. The CDR3 nucleotides are TGCGCCAGCAGCCAACAACCCCACTCAGAGCAGTTCTTC.